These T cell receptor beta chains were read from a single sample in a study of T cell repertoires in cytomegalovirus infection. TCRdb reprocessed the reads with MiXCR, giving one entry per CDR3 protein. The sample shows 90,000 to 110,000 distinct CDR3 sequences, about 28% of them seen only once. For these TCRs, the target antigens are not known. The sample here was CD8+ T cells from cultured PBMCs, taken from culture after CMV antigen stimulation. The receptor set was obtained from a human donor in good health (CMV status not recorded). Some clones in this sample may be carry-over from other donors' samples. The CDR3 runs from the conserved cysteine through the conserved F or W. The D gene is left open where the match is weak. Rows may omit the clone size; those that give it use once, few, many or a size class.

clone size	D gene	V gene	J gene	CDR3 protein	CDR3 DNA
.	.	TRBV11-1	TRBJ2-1	CASTPLAGASGDEQFF	TGTGCCAGCACTCCCCTTGCGGGGGCTTCCGGGGATGAGCAGTTCTTC
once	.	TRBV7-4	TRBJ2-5	CASSPPAGETQYF	TGTGCCAGCAGCCCCCCGGCGGGAGAGACCCAGTACTTC
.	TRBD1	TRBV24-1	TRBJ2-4	CATSPRPGQSSRDIQYF	TGTGCCACCAGTCCGAGGCCGGGACAGTCGTCTCGGGACATTCAGTACTTC
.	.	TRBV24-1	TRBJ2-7	CATSGPSRSSGAYEQYF	TGTGCCACCAGTGGCCCGTCACGGTCATCAGGAGCCTACGAGCAGTACTTC
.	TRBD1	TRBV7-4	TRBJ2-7	CASSSTGTGEVYEQYF	TGTGCCAGCAGCTCCACGGGGACAGGAGAGGTCTACGAGCAGTACTTC
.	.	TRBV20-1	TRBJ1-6	CSASDNAEVGSPLHF	TGCAGTGCTAGTGATAACGCCGAGGTTGGTTCACCCCTCCACTTT
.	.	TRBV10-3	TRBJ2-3	CAISESGALGPDTQYF	TGTGCCATCAGTGAGTCGGGGGCGCTTGGACCCGATACGCAGTATTTT
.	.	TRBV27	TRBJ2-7	CASSLQAITSSYEQYF	TGTGCCAGCAGTTTACAGGCTATCACGAGCTCCTACGAGCAGTACTTC
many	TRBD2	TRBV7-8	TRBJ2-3	CASSLELAGGPNTQYF	TGTGCCAGCAGCTTAGAACTAGCGGGGGGGCCAAATACGCAGTATTTT
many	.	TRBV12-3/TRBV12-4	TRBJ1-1	CASSLGGLGTEAFF	TGTGCCAGCAGTTTAGGGGGTCTGGGCACTGAAGCTTTCTTT
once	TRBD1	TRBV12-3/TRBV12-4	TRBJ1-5	CASSTRQGGSNQPQHF	TGTGCCAGCAGTACCAGACAGGGCGGGAGCAATCAGCCCCAGCATTTT
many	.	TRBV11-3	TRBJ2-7	CASSLAGQPYEQYF	TGTGCCAGCAGCTTAGCTGGACAGCCCTACGAGCAGTACTTC
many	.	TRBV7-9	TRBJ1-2	CASRPIQGLGYTF	TGTGCCAGCAGACCGATACAGGGATTAGGCTACACCTTC
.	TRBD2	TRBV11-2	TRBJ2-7	CASTPTGGYYEQYF	TGTGCCAGCACCCCTACGGGGGGATACTACGAGCAGTACTTC
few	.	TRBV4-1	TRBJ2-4	CASSQDAGGLYIQYF	TGCGCCAGCAGCCAAGATGCAGGGGGGTTGTACATTCAGTACTTC
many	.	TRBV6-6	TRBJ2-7	CASSYSGPGFYEQYF	TGTGCCAGCAGTTACTCGGGACCGGGGTTCTACGAGCAGTACTTC
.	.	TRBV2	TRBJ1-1	CASSENPDSLEAFF	TGTGCCAGCAGTGAAAATCCGGACAGCCTTGAAGCTTTCTTT
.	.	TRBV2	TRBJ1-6	CASSGTKTSSYNSPLHF	TGTGCCAGCAGTGGGACGAAGACTAGCTCCTATAATTCACCCCTCCACTTT
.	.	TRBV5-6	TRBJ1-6	CASSSQSSYNSPLHF	TGTGCCAGCAGCTCTCAGAGCTCCTATAATTCACCCCTCCACTTT
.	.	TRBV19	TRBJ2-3	CASTPGMGYTDTQYF	TGTGCCAGTACTCCGGGGATGGGGTACACAGATACGCAGTATTTT
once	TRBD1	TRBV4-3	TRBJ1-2	CASSQDRGLGGYTF	TGCGCCAGCAGCCAAGACAGGGGGCTTGGTGGCTACACCTTC
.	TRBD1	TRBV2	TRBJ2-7	CASSEGQAKYEQYF	TGTGCCAGCAGCGAAGGACAGGCGAAATACGAGCAGTACTTC
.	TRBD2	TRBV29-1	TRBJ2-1	CSVELAGEQYNEQFF	TGCAGCGTTGAACTAGCGGGGGAGCAATACAATGAGCAGTTCTTC
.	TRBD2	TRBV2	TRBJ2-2	CASSAGTSGIF	TGTGCCAGCAGTGCGGGGACTAGCGGGATTTTT
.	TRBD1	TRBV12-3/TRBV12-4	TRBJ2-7	CASSFSDRTYEQYF	TGTGCCAGCAGTTTCTCGGACAGGACCTACGAGCAGTACTTC
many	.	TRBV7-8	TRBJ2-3	CASSLRVVADTQYF	TGTGCCAGCAGCTTACGGGTTGTCGCAGATACGCAGTATTTT
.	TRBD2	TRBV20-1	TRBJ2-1	CSARGSGAYNEQFF	TGCAGTGCTAGAGGCAGCGGGGCATACAATGAGCAGTTCTTC
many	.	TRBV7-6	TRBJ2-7	CASSLTEGYEQYF	TGTGCCAGCAGCCTTACTGAGGGTTACGAGCAGTACTTC
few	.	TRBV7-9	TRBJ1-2	CASRPGGGPYGYTF	TGTGCCAGCAGGCCTGGGGGGGGCCCTTATGGCTACACCTTC
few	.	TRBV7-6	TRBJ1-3	CASSPPGNTIYF	TGTGCCAGCAGCCCGCCTGGAAACACCATATATTTT
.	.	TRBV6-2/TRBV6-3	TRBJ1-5	CASSGNRAFSYSNQPQHF	TGTGCCAGCAGTGGGAACAGAGCTTTTTCCTATAGCAATCAGCCCCAGCATTTT
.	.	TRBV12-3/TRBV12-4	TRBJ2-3	CASSPLGIPFTDTQYF	TGTGCCAGCAGTCCTCTCGGTATCCCTTTCACAGATACGCAGTATTTT
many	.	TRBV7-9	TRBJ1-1	CASSLGVTGTEAFF	TGTGCCAGCAGCTTGGGGGTCACAGGCACTGAAGCTTTCTTT
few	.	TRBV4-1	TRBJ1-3	CASSFAQGGNTIYF	TGCGCCAGCAGCTTCGCGCAGGGCGGAAACACCATATATTTT
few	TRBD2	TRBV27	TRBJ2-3	CASSLLAGGHTDTQYF	TGTGCCAGCAGTTTATTAGCGGGGGGACACACAGATACGCAGTATTTT
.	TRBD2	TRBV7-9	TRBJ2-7	CASSPRTSVAYEQYF	TGTGCCAGCAGCCCGAGGACTAGCGTGGCCTACGAGCAGTACTTC
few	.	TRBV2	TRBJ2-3	CASKGLTDTQYF	TGTGCCAGCAAGGGCCTCACAGATACGCAGTATTTT
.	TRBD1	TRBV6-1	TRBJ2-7	CASRTGGGEQYF	TGTGCCAGCAGAACAGGGGGCGGAGAGCAGTACTTC
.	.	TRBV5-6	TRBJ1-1	CASSLGGSNEAFF	TGTGCCAGCAGCTTAGGAGGGTCTAATGAAGCTTTCTTT
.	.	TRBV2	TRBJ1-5	CASSEIARDDQPQHF	TGTGCCAGCAGTGAAATCGCTAGGGATGATCAGCCCCAGCATTTT
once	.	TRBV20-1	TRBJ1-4	CSARDPPGGKLFF	TGCAGTGCTAGAGATCCCCCGGGGGGGAAACTGTTTTTT
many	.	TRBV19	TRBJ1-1	CASSIDQNTEAFF	TGTGCCAGTAGTATAGATCAGAACACTGAAGCTTTCTTT
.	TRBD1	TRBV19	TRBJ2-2	CATREPGQENTGELFF	TGTGCCACCCGAGAGCCGGGACAGGAGAACACCGGGGAGCTGTTTTTT
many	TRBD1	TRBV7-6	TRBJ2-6	CASSLGGTGDVVGANVLTF	TGTGCCAGCAGCTTAGGAGGGACAGGGGACGTAGTTGGGGCCAACGTCCTGACTTTC
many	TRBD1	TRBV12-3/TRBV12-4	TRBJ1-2	CASSWTGDGYTF	TGTGCCAGCAGTTGGACAGGGGACGGCTACACCTTC
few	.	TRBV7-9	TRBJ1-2	CAGRQENRDYGYTF	TGTGCCGGTCGCCAGGAGAACAGAGACTATGGCTACACCTTC
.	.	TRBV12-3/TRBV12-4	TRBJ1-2	CASSLGGLGYGYTF	TGTGCCAGCAGTTTAGGGGGGCTCGGGTATGGCTACACCTTC
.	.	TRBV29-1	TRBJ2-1	CSVEGDTGSSYNEQFF	TGCAGCGTTGAAGGGGATACGGGGTCCTCCTACAATGAGCAGTTCTTC
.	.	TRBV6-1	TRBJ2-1	CASSELSTYNEQFF	TGTGCCAGCAGTGAACTAAGCACCTACAATGAGCAGTTCTTC
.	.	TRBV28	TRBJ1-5	CASSSDNPIGGARNQPQHF	TGTGCCAGCAGTTCGGATAACCCCATAGGGGGGGCGCGCAATCAGCCCCAGCATTTT
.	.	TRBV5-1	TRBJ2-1	CASSFAGSYNEQFF	TGCGCCAGCAGCTTTGCGGGGAGCTACAATGAGCAGTTCTTC
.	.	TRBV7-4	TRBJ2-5	CASSLTKNHATQYF	TGTGCCAGCAGCTTAACCAAGAACCACGCTACCCAGTACTTC
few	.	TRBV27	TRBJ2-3	CASSLTAQNLDTQYF	TGTGCCAGCAGTTTAACCGCTCAAAATTTAGATACGCAGTATTTT
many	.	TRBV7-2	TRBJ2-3	CGSGIPSTDTQYF	TGCGGCTCGGGGATACCTAGCACAGATACGCAGTATTTT
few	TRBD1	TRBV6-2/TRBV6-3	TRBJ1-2	CASSYPGTGGGYTF	TGTGCCAGCAGTTACCCCGGGACAGGAGGCGGCTACACCTTC
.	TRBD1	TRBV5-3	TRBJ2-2	CASSPPDRDIGELFF	TGTGCCAGCAGCCCCCCGGACAGGGATATCGGGGAGCTGTTTTTT